This T cell receptor (beta chain) derives from a study of human T cells and chemical hapten exposure. Study-level information: Patch tests put 0.01% DPC on the upper back, and the results were checked at 6 days. The variation in per-sample TCR yields arose mainly from small differences in pooled library volumes. Study results and caveats: Expanded TCR sets contained significantly more large CDR3 similarity clusters than controls. Because all patients had alopecia, their immune responses might differ from healthy ones.

TCRdb reprocessed the RACE reads with MiXCR, giving one entry per CDR3 protein. The table shows tens of thousands of distinct CDR3 sequences, with 9.8% occurring only once. This CDR3 region has 13 residues. Trimming removed 5 bases from V and 2 bases from J, with 9 bases in between. Germline CDR1 is SGHNT and CDR2 is YENEEA. This clonotype showed up many times. Its cognate antigen is unknown. Time point defined: patch test 1, 2 weeks after DPC sensitization. Documented treatment: therapeutic diphenylcyclopropenone sensitization with weekly scalp DPC. The sequencing here drew on whole blood, taken in connection with sensitization to the hapten diphenylcyclopropenone (DPC). This receptor was taken from a woman aged 40 to 49 with alopecia areata. Some clones in this sample may be carry-over from other donors' samples. V is TRBV11-3 and J is TRBJ1-1, with D tentatively TRBD1 (5 bases). In nucleotides, the CDR3 is TGTGCCAGCAGCGATGGACATAACACTGAAGCTTTCTTT. The encoded protein is CASSDGHNTEAFF.